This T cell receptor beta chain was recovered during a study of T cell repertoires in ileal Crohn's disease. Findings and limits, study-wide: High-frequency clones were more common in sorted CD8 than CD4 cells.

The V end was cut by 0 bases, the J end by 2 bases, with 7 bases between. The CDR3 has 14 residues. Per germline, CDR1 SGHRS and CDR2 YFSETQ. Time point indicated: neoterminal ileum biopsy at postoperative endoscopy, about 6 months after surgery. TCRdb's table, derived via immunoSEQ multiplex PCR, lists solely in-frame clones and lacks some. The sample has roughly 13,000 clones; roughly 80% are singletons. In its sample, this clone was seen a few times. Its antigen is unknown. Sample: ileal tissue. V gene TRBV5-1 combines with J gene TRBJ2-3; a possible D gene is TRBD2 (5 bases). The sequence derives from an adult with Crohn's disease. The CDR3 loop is CASSLAGITDTQYF. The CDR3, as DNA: TGCGCCAGCAGCTTGGCGGGGATCACAGATACGCAGTATTTT.